Sequencing of this T cell receptor (beta chain) was carried out in a study of response to subunit inactivated influenza vaccine. General observations from the study: After each seasonal influenza vaccination, few new T cells are recruited, the authors suggested.

Note on this clonotype: Its antigen is not known.

TCRdb re-derived calls from the RT-PCR reads in MiXCR, one entry per CDR3 protein. The sample lists 630,000 or so distinct CDR3 sequences, 15% to 18% occurring once. The J segment lost 6 bases and the V segment lost 0 bases, leaving 12 bases of the junction unmatched. Per germline, CDR1 SGDLS and CDR2 YYNGEE. This CDR3 contains 17 residues. The sample consisted of PBMCs from blood, taken about 13 days after vaccination. The chain couples TRBV9 to TRBJ1-2, with TRBD1 matching 9 bases. This TCR derives from a man aged 50 to 59 who received an inactivated influenza vaccine. The chain's CDR3 is CASSVEGEGQGSNGYTF. The CDR3 DNA follows: TGTGCCAGCAGCGTAGAAGGAGAAGGACAGGGGTCGAATGGCTACACCTTC.